A selection of T cell receptor beta chains follows, all from one sample in a study of OX40 agonist ivuxolimab in advanced cancers. The assay was immunoSEQ multiplex PCR, and TCRdb's table has in-frame clones only and misses some. The sample shows more than 55,000 clones, around 93% of them seen only once. The specimen was CD4+ or CD8+ T cells sorted from blood, collected in a trial of the OX40 agonist ivuxolimab. These receptors were obtained from an adult with an advanced solid tumor such as melanoma, head and neck, liver or kidney cancer. Both conserved end residues are part of each CDR3. Fields, in order: V gene, clone size, J gene, D gene, CDR3 protein, CDR3 DNA. A D gene is named only where the DNA matches it firmly. Only some rows state a clone size, as once, few, many or a class for expanded clones.

>TRBV9|-|TRBJ2-3|-
CASSVSPASTDTQYF
TGTGCCAGCAGCGTTTCTCCCGCTAGCACAGATACGCAGTATTTT
>TRBV6-6|-|TRBJ1-5|-
CASSLGPYSNQPQHF
TGTGCCAGCAGTTTGGGGCCATATAGCAATCAGCCCCAGCATTTT
>TRBV10-2|-|TRBJ1-5|-
CASRVEYNQPQHF
TGCGCCAGCAGGGTAGAATACAATCAGCCCCAGCATTTT
>TRBV6-1|few|TRBJ2-2|-
CASSDLSPGELFF
TGTGCCAGCAGTGACTTAAGCCCCGGGGAGCTGTTTTTT
>TRBV19|-|TRBJ2-3|TRBD2
CASSTSGGDTDTQYF
TGTGCCAGTAGTACTAGCGGGGGGGACACAGATACGCAGTATTTT
>TRBV5-6|-|TRBJ2-7|-
CASSLAEGGQYEQYF
TGTGCCAGCAGCTTGGCCGAAGGGGGGCAATACGAGCAGTACTTC
>TRBV5-4|-|TRBJ1-5|TRBD1
CASSAGQGAGQPQHF
TGTGCCAGCAGCGCGGGACAGGGGGCCGGTCAGCCCCAGCATTTT
>TRBV27|-|TRBJ2-7|-
CASSSRAGPYEQYF
TGTGCCAGCAGTTCTCGAGCGGGCCCCTACGAGCAGTACTTC
>TRBV6-4|-|TRBJ2-3|-
CASSEGWGRSTDTQYF
TGTGCCAGCAGTGAGGGTTGGGGGAGGTCCACAGATACGCAGTATTTT
>TRBV7-8|once|TRBJ2-1|-
CASSHFGEQFF
TGTGCCAGCAGCCACTTTGGTGAGCAGTTCTTC
>TRBV6-1|-|TRBJ1-1|-
CASSSWMNTEAFF
TGTGCCAGCAGTTCCTGGATGAACACTGAAGCTTTCTTT
>TRBV2|-|TRBJ2-1|TRBD2
CASSEEAVAGYNEQFF
TGTGCCAGCAGTGAAGAGGCAGTAGCGGGCTACAATGAGCAGTTCTTC
>TRBV11-3|-|TRBJ2-1|-
CASSGGSGKTYNEQFF
TGTGCCAGCAGCGGTGGTTCGGGGAAGACCTACAATGAGCAGTTCTTC
>TRBV5-4|-|TRBJ2-7|TRBD1
CASSSRDRGYEQYF
TGTGCCAGCAGCTCCCGGGACAGGGGCTACGAGCAGTACTTC
>TRBV7-6|once|TRBJ2-3|-
CASSYNAPQDRPGLGGTDTQYF
TGTGCCAGCAGTTATAACGCCCCGCAGGACAGGCCGGGACTAGGTGGCACAGATACGCAGTATTTT